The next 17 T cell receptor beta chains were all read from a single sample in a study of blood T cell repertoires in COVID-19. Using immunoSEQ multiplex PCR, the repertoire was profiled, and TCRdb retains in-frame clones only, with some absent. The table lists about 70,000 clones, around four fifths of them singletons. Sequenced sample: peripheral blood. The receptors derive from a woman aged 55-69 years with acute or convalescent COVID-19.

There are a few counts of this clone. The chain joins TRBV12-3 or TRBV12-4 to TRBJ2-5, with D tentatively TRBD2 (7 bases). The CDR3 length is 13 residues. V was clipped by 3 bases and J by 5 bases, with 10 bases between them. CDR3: CASSFGGRETQYF. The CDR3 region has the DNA TGTGCCAGCAGTTTCGGGGGGCGGGAGACCCAGTACTTC.

CDR3 in amino acids: CASSLRTSGTYEQYF. DNA for the CDR3: TGTGCCAGCAGCCTCAGGACTAGCGGGACCTACGAGCAGTACTTC. The rearrangement links TRBV7-2 to TRBJ2-7; 12 bases fit TRBD2. Trimming removed 5 bases from V and 2 bases from J; junction bases left unmatched: 4. Germline CDR1 and CDR2: SGHTA and FQGNSA. The CDR3 runs 15 residues.

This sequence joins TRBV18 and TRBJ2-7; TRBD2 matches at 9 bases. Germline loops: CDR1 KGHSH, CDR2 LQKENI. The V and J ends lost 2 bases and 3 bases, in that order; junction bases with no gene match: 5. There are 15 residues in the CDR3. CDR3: CASSPRTSASYEQYF. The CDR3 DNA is TGTGCCAGCTCACCAAGGACTAGCGCAAGCTACGAGCAGTACTTC.

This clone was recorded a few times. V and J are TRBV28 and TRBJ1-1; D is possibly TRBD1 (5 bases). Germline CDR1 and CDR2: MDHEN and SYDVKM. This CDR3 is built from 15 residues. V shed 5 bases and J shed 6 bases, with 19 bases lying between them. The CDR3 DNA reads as TGTGCCAGCAGTCCGGGATCCGGGGGGAAGCCTGAAGCTTTCTTT. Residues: CASSPGSGGKPEAFF.

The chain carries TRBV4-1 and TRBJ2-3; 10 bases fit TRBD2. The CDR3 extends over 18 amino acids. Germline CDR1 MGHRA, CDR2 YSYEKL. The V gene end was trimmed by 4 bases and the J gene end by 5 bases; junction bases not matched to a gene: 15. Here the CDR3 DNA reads TGCGCCAGCAGCCGAGAAGTCCCAAGCGGGGGGGCCAGAGATACGCAGTATTTT. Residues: CASSREVPSGGARDTQYF.

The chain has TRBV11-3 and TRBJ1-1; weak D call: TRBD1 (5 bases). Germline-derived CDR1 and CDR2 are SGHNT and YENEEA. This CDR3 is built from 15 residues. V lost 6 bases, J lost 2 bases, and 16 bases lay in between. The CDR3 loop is CASSVGRGVNTEAFF. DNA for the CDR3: TGTGCCAGCAGTGTGGGGAGGGGTGTCAACACTGAAGCTTTCTTT.

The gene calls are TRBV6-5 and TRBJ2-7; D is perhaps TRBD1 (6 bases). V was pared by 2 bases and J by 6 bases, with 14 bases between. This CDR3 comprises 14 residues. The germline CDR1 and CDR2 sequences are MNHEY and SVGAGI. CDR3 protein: CASSYTGQLSEQYF. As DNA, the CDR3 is TGTGCCAGCAGTTACACCGGACAGTTAAGCGAGCAGTACTTC.

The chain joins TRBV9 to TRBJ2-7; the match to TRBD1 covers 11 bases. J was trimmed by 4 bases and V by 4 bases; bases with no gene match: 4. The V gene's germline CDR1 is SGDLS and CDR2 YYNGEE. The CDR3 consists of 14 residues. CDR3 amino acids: CASSQDRGRYEQYF. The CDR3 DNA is TGTGCCAGCAGCCAGGACAGGGGGCGATACGAGCAGTACTTC.

CDR3: CASSTWDRGNTIYF. The CDR3 DNA sequence: TGTGCCAGCAGCACTTGGGACAGAGGAAACACCATATATTTT. V is TRBV3-1 (or the pseudogene TRBV3-2) and J is TRBJ1-3; 7 nucleotides align to TRBD1. Germline V gives CDR1 LGHDT, CDR2 YNNKEL (reference sequence). Trimming removed 5 bases from V and 4 bases from J; junction bases left unmatched: 5. The CDR3 is 14 residues long.

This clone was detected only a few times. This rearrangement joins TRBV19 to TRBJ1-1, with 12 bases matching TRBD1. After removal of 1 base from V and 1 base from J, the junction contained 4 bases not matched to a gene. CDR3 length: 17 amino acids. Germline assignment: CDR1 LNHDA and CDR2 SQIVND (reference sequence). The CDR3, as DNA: TGTGCCAGTAGTATAGTTGGGACAGGGGGCAAGAACACTGAAGCTTTCTTT. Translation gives CASSIVGTGGKNTEAFF.

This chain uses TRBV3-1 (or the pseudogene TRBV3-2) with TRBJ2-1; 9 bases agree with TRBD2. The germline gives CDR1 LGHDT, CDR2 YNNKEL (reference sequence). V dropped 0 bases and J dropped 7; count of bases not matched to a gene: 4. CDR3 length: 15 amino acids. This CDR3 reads CASSQEGAGGNEQFF. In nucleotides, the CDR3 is TGTGCCAGCAGCCAAGAGGGAGCGGGAGGTAATGAGCAGTTCTTC.

The CDR3 sequence is CASTMDREANYGYTF. DNA of the CDR3: TGTGCCAGCACTATGGACAGGGAGGCCAACTATGGCTACACCTTC. The chain combines TRBV2 with TRBJ1-2; 8 bases are a match to TRBD1. The CDR3 is made up of 15 amino acids. V was clipped by 7 bases and J by 2 bases; unmatched bases: 9. Germline V gene sequence: CDR1 SNHLY, CDR2 FYNNEI. Complete variable domain (other parts from reference TRBV2 and TRBJ1-2): EPEVTQTPSHQVTQMGQEVILRCVPISNHLYFYWYRQILGQKVEFLVSFYNNEISEKSEIFDDQFSVERPDGSNFTLKIRSTKLEDSAMYFCASTMDREANYGYTFGSGTRLTVV.

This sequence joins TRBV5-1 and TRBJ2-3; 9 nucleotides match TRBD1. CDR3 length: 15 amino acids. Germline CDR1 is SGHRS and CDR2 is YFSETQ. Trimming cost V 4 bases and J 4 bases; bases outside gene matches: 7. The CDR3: CASSQDRGSSDTQYF. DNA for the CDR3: TGCGCCAGCAGCCAGGACAGGGGATCATCAGATACGCAGTATTTT.

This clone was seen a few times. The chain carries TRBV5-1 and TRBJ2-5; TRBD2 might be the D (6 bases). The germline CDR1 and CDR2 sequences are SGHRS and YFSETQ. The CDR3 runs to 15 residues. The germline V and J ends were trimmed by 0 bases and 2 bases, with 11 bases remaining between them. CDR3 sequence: CASSLVPGVQETQYF. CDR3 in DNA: TGCGCCAGCAGCTTGGTTCCGGGAGTGCAAGAGACCCAGTACTTC.

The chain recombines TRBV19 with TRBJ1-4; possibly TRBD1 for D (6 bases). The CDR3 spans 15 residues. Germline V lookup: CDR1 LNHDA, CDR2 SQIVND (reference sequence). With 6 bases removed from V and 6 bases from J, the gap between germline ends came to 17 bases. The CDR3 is CASRKAGATDEKLFF. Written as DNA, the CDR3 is TGTGCCAGTAGAAAGGCGGGGGCTACGGATGAAAAACTGTTTTTT.

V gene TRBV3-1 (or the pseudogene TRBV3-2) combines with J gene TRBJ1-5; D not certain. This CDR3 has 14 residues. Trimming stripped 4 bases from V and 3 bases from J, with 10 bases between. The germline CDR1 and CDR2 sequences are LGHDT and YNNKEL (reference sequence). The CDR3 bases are TGTGCCAGCAGCCCTGCCTATGACAATCAGCCCCAGCATTTT. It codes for CASSPAYDNQPQHF.

The CDR3 reads CASSPQGSGELFF. In DNA, the CDR3 is TGTGCCAGCAGTCCGCAGGGTTCCGGGGAGCTGTTTTTT. The gene calls are TRBV11-2 and TRBJ2-2; TRBD1 might be the D (5 bases). Trimming stripped 6 bases from V and 6 bases from J, with 11 bases between. The CDR3 runs to 13 residues. Germline CDR1 is SGHAT and CDR2 is FQNNGV.